This record covers a single T cell receptor (beta chain). The antigen remains unidentified. The entry originates in a study of T cell responses to AZD1222 COVID-19 vaccine. General study findings and limits: Nearly half of spike-specific TCRs reportedly target variant regions that are unmutated in the B.1.351 and B.1.1.7 variants. The peak T cell response came first, and repertoires were sampled only after it. Donors in the cohort were predominantly white British and more often female, and clonal diversity was possibly underestimated. Recipients of AZD1222 seropositive at baseline numbered only six or seven.

The data were produced by immunoSEQ multiplex PCR, yet TCRdb's version contains in-frame clones alone and is incomplete. The data contain 130,000 to 150,000 clones, about 90% of them singletons. V lost 0 bases, J lost 2 bases, and 8 bases lay in between. The CDR3 has 14 residues. Germline V gene data show CDR1 as SGHRS and CDR2 as YFSETQ. The V call is TRBV5-1, the J call TRBJ1-2; unclear D gene. This TCR was recovered from an adult in good health. Sample: peripheral blood, taken on day 0 of MenACWY control vaccination. This CDR3 reads CASSLASQNYGYTF. CDR3 sequence (DNA): TGCGCCAGCAGCTTGGCCAGTCAGAACTATGGCTACACCTTC. Variable domain in full (rest from reference TRBV5-1 and TRBJ1-2): KAGVTQTPRYLIKTRGQQVTLSCSPISGHRSVSWYQQTPGQGLQFLFEYFSETQRNKGNFPGRFSGRQFSNSRSEMNVSTLELGDSALYLCASSLASQNYGYTFGSGTRLTVV.